This T cell receptor beta chain emerged from a study of T cells after yellow fever vaccination. They built TCR cDNA with 5'RACE template switching, a step that put in a universal primer site and UMIs. TCRdb fed the 5' RACE reads into MiXCR, producing one record per CDR3 protein. This sample has about 340,000 distinct CDR3 sequences, with approximately 9% found just once. The CDR3 is made up of 14 amino acids. Germline values: CDR1 MGHRA, CDR2 YSYEKL. Trimming removed 5 bases at V and 8 bases at J, with 15 bases between. This clonotype was picked up a small number of times. The sequencing here drew on PBMCs, taken on the day of the first yellow fever vaccination. The receptor comes from a man between 18 and 29 years old who received the YFV17D yellow fever vaccine. The chain joins TRBV4-1 to TRBJ1-4; TRBD1 might be the D (6 bases). CDR3 loop: CASSSQGLREKLFF. The CDR3 DNA follows: TGCGCCAGCAGCTCCCAGGGGCTTAGAGAAAAACTGTTTTTT.